The 31 T cell receptor beta chains below all came from one sample that was sequenced in a study of cytomegalovirus exposure and HLA in healthy donors. Profiling relied on immunoSEQ multiplex PCR, and the TCRdb table lists in-frame clones only, not all of them. The repertoire has a few hundred thousand clones, roughly 88% of them found once; the top ten carry approximately 0.84%. Source material: PBMCs. These receptor sequences come from a woman aged 18-29 years in good health and CMV-seronegative.

The rearrangement joins TRBV18 to TRBJ2-7, with D maybe TRBD1 (5 bases). This CDR3 spans 16 amino acids. The V gene's germline CDR1 is KGHSH and CDR2 LQKENI. Trimming stripped 1 base from V and 7 bases from J, with 20 bases between. The CDR3 loop is CASSPLATDKFWEQYF. The CDR3 coding sequence is TGTGCCAGCTCACCACTCGCGACAGACAAGTTTTGGGAGCAGTACTTC.

Remarks on this clone: The junction departs from the called germline gene at one end, perhaps through a read error. The chain's CDR3 is CASSDPDEGEKETQYF. The CDR3 DNA reads as TGTGCTAGCAGCGACCCGGACGAGGGGGAAAAAGAGACCCAGTACTTC. This chain joins TRBV7-7 and TRBJ2-5; D is perhaps TRBD1 (6 bases). The germline CDR1 and CDR2 sequences are SSHAT and FNYEAQ (reference sequence). This CDR3 region has 16 residues. Full variable domain (missing parts from reference TRBV7-7 and TRBJ2-5): GAGVSQSPRYKVTKRGQDVTLRCDPISSHATLYWYQQALGQGPEFLTYFNYEAQPDKSGLPSDRFSAERPEGSISTLTIQRTEQRDSAMYRCASSDPDEGEKETQYFGPGTRLLVL.

V and J are TRBV11-2 and TRBJ1-4; TRBD1 aligns across 7 bases. CDR3 length: 14 amino acids. V trimming: 3 bases; J trimming: 5 bases; junction bases outside the gene matches: 3. From germline, CDR1 is SGHAT and CDR2 FQNNGV. CDR3 sequence reads: CASSFVRGNEKLFF. The CDR3 region has the DNA TGTGCCAGCAGCTTTGTCAGGGGGAATGAAAAACTGTTTTTT.

The genes are TRBV29-1 and TRBJ1-2; D is unresolved. CDR3 length equals 12 residues. Trimming took off 8 bases at V and 3 bases at J, with 13 bases between the two ends. CDR1 and CDR2 from the germline V gene are SQVTM and ANQGSEA. CDR3: CSTDDLDYGYTF. CDR3 nucleotides: TGCAGCACCGACGACTTGGACTATGGCTACACCTTC.

The V call is TRBV27, the J call TRBJ2-3; tentatively, D is TRBD2 (6 bases). This CDR3 contains 14 residues. Germline V gives CDR1 MNHEY, CDR2 SMNVEV (reference sequence). With 6 bases removed from V and 2 bases from J, the gap between germline ends came to 12 bases. For the CDR3, the DNA is TGTGCCAGCAGGGCAGGACTACCCACAGATACGCAGTATTTT. Its translation: CASRAGLPTDTQYF.

V and J are TRBV2 and TRBJ2-5; D is possibly TRBD2 (5 bases). The germline V gene has CDR1 SNHLY and CDR2 FYNNEI. V was trimmed by 4 bases and J by 5 bases, leaving 17 bases between them. The CDR3 has 15 amino acids. Here the CDR3 DNA reads TGTGCCAGCAGTGTAGTGGGGTTGTCGGGGGAGACCCAGTACTTC. This sequence encodes CASSVVGLSGETQYF.

This clone appeared a few times. V gene TRBV14 combines with J gene TRBJ2-7; 7 bases match TRBD2. Germline V CDR1 and CDR2: SGHDN, FVKESK. The V and J ends lost 0 bases and 6 bases, in that order; junction bases with no gene match: 2. This CDR3 has 13 residues. Here the CDR3 DNA reads TGTGCCAGCAGCCAAGATGGGGGGGGCGAGCAGTACTTC. Protein product: CASSQDGGGEQYF. The whole variable domain, filled in from reference TRBV14 and TRBJ2-7, reads EAGVTQFPSHSVIEKGQTVTLRCDPISGHDNLYWYRRVMGKEIKFLLHFVKESKQDESGMPNNRFLAERTGGTYSTLKVQPAELEDSGVYFCASSQDGGGEQYFGPGTRLTVT.

This clone was counted only a few times. The chain has TRBV7-9 and TRBJ2-2, with TRBD1 as a possible D gene (5 bases). The CDR3 spans 14 residues. The V and J ends lost 0 bases and 7 bases respectively, with 9 bases between them. Germline V gene sequence: CDR1 SEHNR, CDR2 FQNEAQ (reference sequence). CDR3 region: CASSLAGDHGELFF. Written as DNA, the CDR3 is TGTGCCAGCAGCTTAGCAGGGGATCACGGGGAGCTGTTTTTT. Based on the CDR3 plus reference TRBV7-9 and TRBJ2-2, the full variable domain is DTGVSQNPRHKITKRGQNVTFRCDPISEHNRLYWYRQTLGQGPEFLTYFQNEAQLEKSRLLSDRFSAERPKGSFSTLEIQRTEQGDSAMYLCASSLAGDHGELFFGEGSRLTVL.

This chain uses TRBV29-1 with TRBJ1-2; TRBD1 aligns across 11 bases. Germline V gene sequence: CDR1 SQVTM, CDR2 ANQGSEA. The CDR3 sequence is 15 residues long. The V gene end was trimmed by 5 bases and the J gene end by 2 bases; junction bases not matched to a gene: 7. The DNA of the CDR3 is TGCAGCGTTTGGGGACAGGGGGGTCCAAACTATGGCTACACCTTC. Translated: CSVWGQGGPNYGYTF.

This chain links TRBV6-5 with TRBJ2-3; 10 nucleotides agree with TRBD2. V shed 2 bases, J shed 0 bases, and the junction held 2 bases outside the gene matches. The CDR3 sequence is 16 residues long. The germline V gene has CDR1 MNHEY and CDR2 SVGAGI. As DNA, the CDR3 is TGTGCCAGCAGTTACGAGACTAGCGGGAGCACAGATACGCAGTATTTT. Translation: CASSYETSGSTDTQYF.

The CDR3, as DNA: TGTGCCAGCAGCCAGGGGGCCGCCGAGACCCAGTACTTC. Amino acids: CASSQGAAETQYF. This chain uses TRBV7-7 with TRBJ2-5; 8 nucleotides align to TRBD1. J was trimmed by 5 bases and V by 5 bases; bases with no gene match: 4. CDR3 length equals 13 residues. Germline-derived CDR1 and CDR2 are SSHAT and FNYEAQ (reference sequence).

This clone appeared a few times. The J gene is TRBJ2-2, the V gene TRBV27; D gene ambiguous. Germline V gene lookup returns CDR1 MNHEY and CDR2 SMNVEV (reference sequence). CDR3 length: 13 residues. The ends were cut back, 4 bases at V and 6 bases at J, with 9 bases in the middle. The CDR3 sequence: CASSSHLAGELFF. CDR3 DNA: TGTGCCAGCAGTTCCCACTTAGCCGGGGAGCTGTTTTTT.

The J gene is TRBJ2-1, the V gene TRBV5-1; D gene ambiguous. This CDR3 has 13 residues. Germline CDR1 reads SGHRS; CDR2 reads YFSETQ. V lost 7 bases, J lost 0 bases, and 8 bases lay in between. DNA of the CDR3: TGCGCCAGCGCGGAAAGCTCCTACAATGAGCAGTTCTTC. Protein: CASAESSYNEQFF.

The chain uses TRBV19 and TRBJ1-1; D call uncertain. V shed 4 bases and J shed 8 bases, with 17 bases lying between them. This CDR3 is built from 14 residues. Germline-derived CDR1 and CDR2 are LNHDA and SQIVND (reference sequence). In nucleotides, the CDR3 is TGTGCCAGTAGTAAAGAGGCCATTTTAACCGAAGCTTTCTTT. Amino acids: CASSKEAILTEAFF.

The chain recombines TRBV6-4 with TRBJ2-1, with 8 bases that match TRBD2. Trimming cost V 4 bases and J 8 bases; bases outside gene matches: 4. Germline loops: CDR1 MRHNA, CDR2 SNTAGT. The CDR3 runs to 13 residues. In DNA form, the CDR3 reads TGTGCCAGCAGTGCGGGGGGGGACCATGAGCAGTTCTTC. This sequence encodes CASSAGGDHEQFF.

V gene TRBV2 combines with J gene TRBJ2-1; D is perhaps TRBD2 (6 bases). CDR1 and CDR2 from the germline V gene are SNHLY and FYNNEI. The CDR3 loop spans 13 amino acids. Trimming shortened V by 7 bases and J by 4 bases, and 11 bases separated the two germline ends. The CDR3 loop is CASTLGGYNEQFF. The CDR3, as DNA: TGTGCCAGCACTCTGGGAGGTTACAATGAGCAGTTCTTC.

V usage is TRBV19 and J usage is TRBJ2-1; D gene unclear. Trimming pared 4 bases from V and 2 bases from J, leaving 15 bases between. Germline V gene lookup returns CDR1 LNHDA and CDR2 SQIVND (reference sequence). The CDR3 spans 16 residues. DNA for the CDR3: TGTGCCAGTAGTACGCGCCTACTACCCCCCTACAATGAGCAGTTCTTC. It encodes CASSTRLLPPYNEQFF.

This chain joins TRBV4-1 and TRBJ1-4; D unclear. CDR3 size: 16 residues. Germline assignment: CDR1 MGHRA and CDR2 YSYEKL. V was clipped by 0 bases and J by 7 bases, with 15 bases between them. Here the CDR3 DNA reads TGCGCCAGCAGCCAAGATACAGACCCCTTACTTGAAAAACTGTTTTTT. It translates to CASSQDTDPLLEKLFF.

This sequence joins TRBV27 and TRBJ1-5, with 7 bases identical to TRBD1. This CDR3 has 17 amino acids. V was clipped by 0 bases and J by 7 bases; unmatched bases: 12. Germline CDR1 is MNHEY and CDR2 is SMNVEV (reference sequence). CDR3 bases: TGTGCCAGCAGTTTATCGATGGGGGACAGTATGAACCAGCCCCAGCATTTT. Its translation: CASSLSMGDSMNQPQHF.

The rearrangement joins TRBV30 to TRBJ2-1, with TRBD2 matching over 7 bases. Germline assignment: CDR1 GTSNPN and CDR2 SVGIG (reference sequence). This CDR3 contains 14 residues. J lost 7 bases, V lost 2 bases, and 8 bases had no gene match. DNA of the CDR3: TGTGCCTGGAGTCAGGGCGGGAGCGGTAATGAGCAGTTCTTC. Its translation is CAWSQGGSGNEQFF.

The chain has TRBV5-4 and TRBJ2-3; 7 positions agree with TRBD2. The CDR3 contains 16 residues. Germline loops: CDR1 SGHNT, CDR2 YYREEE (reference sequence). With 4 bases clipped from V and 6 bases from J, the junction kept 14 bases outside the gene matches. This chain's CDR3 is CASSQTAGLYSDTQYF. CDR3 coding DNA: TGTGCCAGCAGCCAAACGGCGGGACTATATAGTGATACGCAGTATTTT. The full variable domain, with the rest looked up from reference TRBV5-4 and TRBJ2-3, is ETGVTQSPTHLIKTRGQQVTLRCSSQSGHNTVSWYQQALGQGPQFIFQYYREEENGRGNFPPRFSGLQFPNYSSELNVNALELDDSALYLCASSQTAGLYSDTQYFGPGTRLTVL.

This clone was recorded only once. This sequence joins TRBV7-2 and TRBJ1-2, with 7 positions matching TRBD1. CDR1 and CDR2 from the germline V gene are SGHTA and FQGNSA. V lost 5 bases to trimming and J lost 7 bases; unmatched junction nucleotides: 10. This CDR3 is 14 amino acids long. The chain's CDR3 is CASSLTGQVSGYTF. As DNA, the CDR3 is TGTGCCAGCAGCCTAACAGGACAGGTTTCTGGCTACACCTTC.

The chain links TRBV18 to TRBJ2-7; 9 positions agree with TRBD1. Looked up from germline, CDR1 is KGHSH and CDR2 is LQKENI. This CDR3 region has 16 residues. Losses at the gene ends were 3 bases for V and 0 bases for J; bases not matched to a gene: 6. The CDR3 is CASSPRDRANSYEQYF. CDR3 DNA: TGTGCCAGCTCACCTCGGGACAGGGCAAACTCCTACGAGCAGTACTTC.

The table lists this clone with a few counts. This rearrangement joins TRBV11-2 to TRBJ1-3; D not resolved. V gave up 5 bases and J gave up 8 bases, with 10 bases separating them. This CDR3 has 12 amino acids. Germline V CDR1 and CDR2: SGHAT, FQNNGV. CDR3 loop: CASSPGWDTIYF. The CDR3 DNA reads TGTGCCAGCAGCCCAGGTTGGGACACCATATATTTT.

V gene TRBV6-5 combines with J gene TRBJ2-2; D might be TRBD1 (5 bases). Looked up from germline, CDR1 is MNHEY and CDR2 is SVGAGI. This CDR3 is 14 amino acids long. V lost 7 bases and J lost 0, with 9 bases in between. The CDR3: CASKGQPNTGELFF. The CDR3 DNA sequence: TGTGCCAGCAAGGGGCAGCCGAACACCGGGGAGCTGTTTTTT.

J is TRBJ2-7 and V is TRBV7-9, with no clear D. V lost 7 bases, J lost 7 bases, and 11 bases lay in between. CDR3 length equals 11 residues. The germline CDR1 and CDR2 sequences are SEHNR and FQNEAQ (reference sequence). The CDR3 sequence: CASTHGPEQYF. CDR3 nucleotide sequence: TGTGCCAGCACCCACGGTCCGGAGCAGTACTTC.

J is TRBJ2-1 and V is TRBV19; TRBD2 aligns across 8 bases. Germline-derived CDR1 and CDR2 are LNHDA and SQIVND (reference sequence). Trimming removed 7 bases from V and 7 bases from J; junction bases left unmatched: 12. The CDR3 runs to 15 residues. CDR3: CASNRGRRRGNEQFF. CDR3 nucleotides: TGTGCCAGTAATCGCGGGAGGAGGCGGGGGAATGAGCAGTTCTTC.

Of note for this clone: Other DNA sequences from this sample encode an identical CDR3 as well. The V gene is TRBV27, the J gene TRBJ2-1; 10 nucleotides align to TRBD2. With V trimmed by 1 base and J by 0 bases, 3 bases remained unmatched. Germline-derived CDR1 and CDR2 are MNHEY and SMNVEV (reference sequence). This CDR3 spans 17 amino acids. The DNA of the CDR3 is TGTGCCAGCAGTTTATGGACTAGCGGTAGCTCCTACAATGAGCAGTTCTTC. Protein product: CASSLWTSGSSYNEQFF.

The chain is built from TRBV7-9 and TRBJ2-1, with D perhaps matching TRBD2 (6 bases). Germline V gives CDR1 SEHNR, CDR2 FQNEAQ (reference sequence). CDR3 size: 17 residues. Trimming removed 5 bases at V and 6 bases at J, with 23 bases between. This chain's CDR3 is CASSLLEWRETGNEQFF. The CDR3 region has the DNA TGTGCCAGCAGCCTCCTTGAATGGCGGGAAACCGGCAATGAGCAGTTCTTC.

The chain joins TRBV25-1 to TRBJ1-3, with D perhaps TRBD1 (6 bases). Looked up from germline, CDR1 is MGHDK and CDR2 is SYGVNS. Trimming took off 2 bases at V and 2 bases at J, with 10 bases between the two ends. The CDR3 is 15 residues long. The chain's CDR3 is CASSEQGITGNTIYF. For the CDR3, the DNA is TGTGCCAGCAGTGAACAGGGGATTACTGGAAACACCATATATTTT. Variable domain in full (rest from reference TRBV25-1 and TRBJ1-3): EADIYQTPRYLVIGTGKKITLECSQTMGHDKMYWYQQDPGMELHLIHYSYGVNSTEKGDLSSESTVSRIRTEHFPLTLESARPSHTSQYLCASSEQGITGNTIYFGEGSWLTVV.

The V call is TRBV5-4, the J call TRBJ2-2; TRBD1 is a possible D gene (6 bases). Between the trimmed V and J ends, which lost 4 bases and 2 bases, there was a span of 18 bases. CDR3 length: 17 residues. Germline V gives CDR1 SGHNT, CDR2 YYREEE (reference sequence). CDR3 sequence reads: CASSLPFGTQNTGELFF. DNA of the CDR3: TGTGCCAGCAGCCTGCCCTTCGGGACACAAAACACCGGGGAGCTGTTTTTT.